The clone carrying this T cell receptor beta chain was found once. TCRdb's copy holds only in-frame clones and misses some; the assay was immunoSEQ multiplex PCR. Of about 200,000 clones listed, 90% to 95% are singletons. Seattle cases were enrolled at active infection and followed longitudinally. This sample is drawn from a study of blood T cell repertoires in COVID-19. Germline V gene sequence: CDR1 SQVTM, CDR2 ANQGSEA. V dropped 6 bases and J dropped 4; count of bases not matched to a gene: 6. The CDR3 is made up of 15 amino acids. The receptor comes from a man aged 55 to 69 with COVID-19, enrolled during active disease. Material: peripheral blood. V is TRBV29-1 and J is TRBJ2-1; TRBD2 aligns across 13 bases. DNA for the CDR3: TGCAGCGTGCCGGGACTAGCGGGACCTTACAATGAGCAGTTCTTC. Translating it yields CSVPGLAGPYNEQFF.